This T cell receptor (beta chain) was retrieved from a study of tumor-infiltrating lymphocytes in primary liver carcinoma. Study overall: T1-T3 N0M0 was the stage of the tumors, which were roughly 4 to 10 cm across.

Findings and caveats of the study: Bulk, unsorted sampling meant CD4+ and CD8+ repertoires went uncompared. Tumors and blood were compared for top-250-clone fraction, and tumors had the significantly higher value (p = 0.039). Whereas tumor region pairs overlapped more, tumor-adjacent and tumor-blood pairs overlapped less.

As regards this clonotype: Its specificity is not known.

TCR beta cDNA came from about 470 ng total RNA, primed with a constant-region primer. ARM-PCR, slightly modified, supplied the TCR beta libraries through three nested multiplex PCR rounds. Rounds one and two of PCR, each of 9 to 11 cycles, were primed with TRBV1-TRBV30 forward primers and a C-beta reverse primer. One entry per CDR3 protein results from TCRdb running MiXCR on the multiplex PCR reads. The sample yields some 190,000 distinct CDR3 sequences, over 50% seen once. V lost 2 bases, J lost 7 bases, and 12 bases stayed unmatched. Germline assignment: CDR1 MGHRA and CDR2 YSYEKL. The CDR3 loop spans 17 amino acids. Researchers drew blood RNA from unsorted whole blood and extracted germline DNA as well.

The sequence was obtained from a man between 40 and 49 years old with primary liver carcinoma and hepatitis B virus infection. This chain connects TRBV4-1 to TRBJ2-7, with 12 bases that match TRBD2. What was sequenced was peripheral blood. The CDR3 DNA follows: TGCGCCAGCAGCCAAACGCGACTAGCGGGAGATCTTGGAGAGCAGTACTTC. It translates to CASSQTRLAGDLGEQYF.